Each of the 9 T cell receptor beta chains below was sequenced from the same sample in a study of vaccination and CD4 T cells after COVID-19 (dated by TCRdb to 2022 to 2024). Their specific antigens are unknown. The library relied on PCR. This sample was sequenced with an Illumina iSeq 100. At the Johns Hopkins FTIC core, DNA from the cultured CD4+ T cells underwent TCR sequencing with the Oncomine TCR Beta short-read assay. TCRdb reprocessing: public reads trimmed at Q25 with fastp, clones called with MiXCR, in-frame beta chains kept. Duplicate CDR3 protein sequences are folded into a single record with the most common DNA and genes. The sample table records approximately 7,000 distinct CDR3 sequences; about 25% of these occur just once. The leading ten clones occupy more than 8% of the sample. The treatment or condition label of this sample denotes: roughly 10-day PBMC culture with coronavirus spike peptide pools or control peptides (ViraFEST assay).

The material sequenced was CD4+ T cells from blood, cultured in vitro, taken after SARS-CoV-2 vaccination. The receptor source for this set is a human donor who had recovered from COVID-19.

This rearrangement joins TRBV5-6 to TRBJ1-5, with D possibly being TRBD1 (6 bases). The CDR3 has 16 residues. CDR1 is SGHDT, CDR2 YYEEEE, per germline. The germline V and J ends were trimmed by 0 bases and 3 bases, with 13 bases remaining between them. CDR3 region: CASSLGPGVNNQPQHF. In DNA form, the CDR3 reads TGTGCCAGCAGCTTGGGGCCAGGGGTTAACAATCAGCCCCAGCATTTT.

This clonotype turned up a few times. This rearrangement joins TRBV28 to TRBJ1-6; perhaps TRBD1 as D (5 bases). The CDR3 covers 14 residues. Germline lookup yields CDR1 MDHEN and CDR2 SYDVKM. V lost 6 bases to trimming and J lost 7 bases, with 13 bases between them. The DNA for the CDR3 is TGTGCCAGCAGGGGGCGGGGTGGAAATTCACCCCTCCACTTT. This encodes CASRGRGGNSPLHF.

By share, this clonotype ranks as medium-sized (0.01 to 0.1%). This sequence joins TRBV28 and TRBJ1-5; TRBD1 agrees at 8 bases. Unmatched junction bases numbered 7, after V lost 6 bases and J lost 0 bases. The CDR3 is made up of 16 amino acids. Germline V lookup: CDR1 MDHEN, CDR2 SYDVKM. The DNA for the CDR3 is TGTGCCAGCAGCCCAGGGGGCCGCGATAGCAATCAGCCCCAGCATTTT. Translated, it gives CASSPGGRDSNQPQHF.

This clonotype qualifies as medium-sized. The CDR3 coding sequence is TGCAGTGCTTATATAGCGGGGGTCTACGAGCAGTACTTC. The encoded protein is CSAYIAGVYEQYF. The gene calls are TRBV20-1 and TRBJ2-7, with 9 bases identical to TRBD2. CDR1 is DFQATT and CDR2 is SNEGSKA in the germline V gene (reference sequence). The CDR3 length is 13 residues. V was pared by 5 bases and J by 3 bases, with 5 bases of the junction left unmatched.

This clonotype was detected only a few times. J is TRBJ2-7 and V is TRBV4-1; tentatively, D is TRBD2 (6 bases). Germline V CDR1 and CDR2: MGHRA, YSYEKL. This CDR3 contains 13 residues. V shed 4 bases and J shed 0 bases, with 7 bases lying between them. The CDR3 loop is CASSPTSSYEQYF. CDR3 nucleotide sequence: TGCGCCAGCAGCCCGACTAGCTCCTACGAGCAGTACTTC.

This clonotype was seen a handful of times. CDR3 loop: CASSPATGQNSPLHF. CDR3 bases: TGCGCCAGCAGTCCTGCTACAGGGCAAAATTCACCCCTCCACTTT. V is TRBV23-1 and J is TRBJ1-6; D might be TRBD1 (6 bases). TRBV23-1 is an open reading frame whose function is uncertain. Trimming took 4 bases from V and 7 from J, leaving 14 bases between them. The length of the CDR3 is 15 residues.

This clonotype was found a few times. CDR3 protein: CATRDGAAGGYTF. Here the CDR3 DNA reads TGTGCCACCAGGGACGGCGCCGCGGGTGGCTACACCTTC. The chain uses TRBV24-1 and TRBJ1-2; D uncertain. V was clipped by 7 bases and J by 7 bases, with 15 bases between them. This CDR3 comprises 13 residues. Germline CDR1 reads KGHDR; CDR2 reads SFDVKD.

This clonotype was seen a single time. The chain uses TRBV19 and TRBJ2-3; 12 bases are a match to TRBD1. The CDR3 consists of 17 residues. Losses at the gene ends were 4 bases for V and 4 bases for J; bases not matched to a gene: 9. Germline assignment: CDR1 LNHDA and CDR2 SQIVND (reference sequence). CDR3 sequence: CASSTSPGQGAADTQYF. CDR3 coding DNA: TGTGCCAGTAGTACCTCCCCGGGACAGGGGGCAGCAGATACGCAGTATTTT.

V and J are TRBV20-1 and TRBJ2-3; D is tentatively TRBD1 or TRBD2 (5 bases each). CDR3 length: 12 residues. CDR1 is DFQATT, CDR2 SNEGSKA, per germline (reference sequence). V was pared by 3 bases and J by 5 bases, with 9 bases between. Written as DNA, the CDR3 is TGCAGTGCTAGCTCGAGGGGAGATACGCAGTATTTT. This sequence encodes CSASSRGDTQYF.